The present T cell receptor beta chain was sequenced within a study of T cell responses to AZD1222 COVID-19 vaccine. As regards this clone: Its specificity is not known.

Sequencing used immunoSEQ multiplex PCR; TCRdb keeps in-frame clones, though not all of them. The sample carries roughly 200,000 clones, 85% to 95% recorded once. Overall study findings and caveats: The breadth and depth of Spike-specific TCRs increased once two AZD1222 doses had been given.

The CDR3 is 14 amino acids. CDR1 and CDR2 from the germline V gene are MNHEY and SVGAGI. With 6 bases clipped from V and 5 bases from J, the junction kept 9 bases outside the gene matches. This TCR was recovered from an adult who received the MenACWY meningococcal vaccine as a control. Specimen: peripheral blood, collected 28 days after the second dose of the MenACWY control vaccine. The chain is built from TRBV6-5 and TRBJ2-5, with 7 positions matching TRBD1. In DNA, the CDR3 is TGTGCCAGCAGATTGACAGGGTCTCGGGAGACCCAGTACTTC. Protein: CASRLTGSRETQYF.